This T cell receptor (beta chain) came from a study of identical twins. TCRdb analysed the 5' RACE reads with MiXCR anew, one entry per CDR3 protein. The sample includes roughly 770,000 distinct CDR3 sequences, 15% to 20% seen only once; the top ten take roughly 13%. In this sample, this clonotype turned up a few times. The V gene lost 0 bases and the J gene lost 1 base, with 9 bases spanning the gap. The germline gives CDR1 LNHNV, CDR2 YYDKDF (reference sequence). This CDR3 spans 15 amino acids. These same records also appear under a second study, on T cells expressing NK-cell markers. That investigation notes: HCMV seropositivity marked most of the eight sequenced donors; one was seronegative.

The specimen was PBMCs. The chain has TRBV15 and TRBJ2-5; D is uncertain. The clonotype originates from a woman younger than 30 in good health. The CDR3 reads CATSRERHLQETQYF. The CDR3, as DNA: TGTGCCACCAGCAGAGAGAGACACCTCCAAGAGACCCAGTACTTC.